These 30 T cell receptor beta chains share one sample of origin, sequenced in a study of regulatory T cells in long-lasting Graves disease. Described time point: newly diagnosed GD, antithyroid drugs for less than 3 months. PBMC-extracted RNA yielded the TCR library. Construction of TCR beta libraries relied on iRepertoire HTBI primers and on Arm-PCR targeting CDR3 regions. In TCRdb, the multiplex PCR reads were re-called with MiXCR into one record per CDR3 protein. The table records 250,000 to 400,000 distinct CDR3 sequences, about 18% of them present only once. The material was peripheral blood mononuclear cells (PBMCs), obtained at new diagnosis, from a patient treated with antithyroid drugs. Source of these receptors: a female donor with Graves disease.

A few counts support this clonotype. The V and J genes are TRBV5-6 and TRBJ1-5; TRBD1 aligns across 9 bases. Germline V gene lookup returns CDR1 SGHDT and CDR2 YYEEEE. The CDR3 consists of 18 residues. J lost 0 bases, V lost 1 base, and 8 bases had no gene match. CDR3 sequence reads: CASSLHRGRGYSNQPQHF. CDR3 DNA sequence: TGTGCCAGCAGCTTGCACAGGGGGCGCGGATATAGCAATCAGCCCCAGCATTTT.

Many counts were recorded for this clonotype. The gene calls are TRBV5-1 and TRBJ2-7; 8 bases agree with TRBD1. Germline V gene sequence: CDR1 SGHRS, CDR2 YFSETQ. The CDR3 loop spans 15 amino acids. V lost 2 bases, J lost 2 bases, and 6 bases stayed unmatched. The CDR3 sequence: CASSFVGTGTYEQYF. The DNA of the CDR3 is TGCGCCAGCAGCTTCGTCGGGACAGGCACCTACGAGCAGTACTTC.

This clonotype was found many times. This chain uses TRBV20-1 with TRBJ1-1; TRBD1 matches 9 bases. The CDR3 totals 14 residues. The ends lost 3 bases at V and 7 bases at J; junction bases unmatched: 9. CDR1 is DFQATT, CDR2 SNEGSKA, per germline (reference sequence). The CDR3 region has the DNA TGCAGTGCTAGTTTGGGACAGGGATTTGATGAAGCTTTCTTT. This gives the protein CSASLGQGFDEAFF.

The CDR3 reads CASSNTLVSSDTQYF. As DNA, the CDR3 is TGTGCCAGCAGTAACACACTAGTTTCTTCAGATACGCAGTATTTT. V gene TRBV27 combines with J gene TRBJ2-3; the D gene is possibly TRBD2 (5 bases). V was trimmed by 5 bases and J by 4 bases, leaving 16 bases between them. Germline V gene lookup returns CDR1 MNHEY and CDR2 SMNVEV (reference sequence). The CDR3 is 15 residues long.

Comments on this clonotype: Relative to the germline gene, one junction end is altered; a read error may explain this. The chain couples TRBV12-3 or TRBV12-4 to TRBJ2-7; TRBD1 might be the D (5 bases). CDR3 length: 13 residues. The DNA for the CDR3 is TGTGCCAGCAGCCCCGACAGAGTCTACGAGCTGTACTTC. It encodes CASSPDRVYELYF.

The chain couples TRBV7-2 to TRBJ2-2; D gene ambiguous. CDR1 and CDR2 from the germline V gene are SGHTA and FQGNSA. The CDR3 consists of 14 residues. V gave up 1 base and J gave up 7 bases, with 10 bases separating them. The CDR3 region is CASSLVTDLGELFF. CDR3 sequence (DNA): TGTGCCAGCAGCTTAGTCACGGATCTCGGGGAGCTGTTTTTT. The full variable domain, its missing parts supplied by reference TRBV7-2 and TRBJ2-2, is GAGVSQSPSNKVTEKGKDVELRCDPISGHTALYWYRQSLGQGLEFLIYFQGNSAPDKSGLPSDRFSAERTGGSVSTLTIQRTQQEDSAVYLCASSLVTDLGELFFGEGSRLTVL.

This clonotype was detected only a few times. This chain connects TRBV6-9 to TRBJ1-5; D gene unclear. In germline, CDR1 is MNHGY, CDR2 SVAAGI. The V and J ends lost 3 bases and 1 base respectively, with 7 bases between them. The CDR3 has 14 residues. For the CDR3, the DNA is TGTGCCAGCAGTTACGTCTCAAGCAATCAGCCCCAGCATTTT. It translates to CASSYVSSNQPQHF.

In its sample, this clonotype was seen a few times. The chain links TRBV7-3 to TRBJ1-2; D ambiguous. V lost 4 bases, J lost 8 bases, and 11 bases lay in between. The CDR3 sequence is 12 residues long. The germline gives CDR1 SGHTA, CDR2 FQGTGA. The CDR3 sequence: CASSSVGEGYTF. The CDR3 DNA is TGTGCCAGCAGCTCCGTCGGGGAGGGCTACACCTTC. The whole variable domain, filled in from reference TRBV7-3 and TRBJ1-2, reads GAGVSQTPSNKVTEKGKYVELRCDPISGHTALYWYRQSLGQGPEFLIYFQGTGAADDSGLPNDRFFAVRPEGSVSTLKIQRTERGDSAVYLCASSSVGEGYTFGSGTRLTVV.

The sample holds many counts of this clonotype. The gene calls are TRBV10-2 and TRBJ2-1; no clear D. The CDR3 is 14 amino acids. V lost 7 bases and J lost 0, with 10 bases in between. Germline V CDR1 and CDR2: WSHSY, SAAADI. The CDR3 DNA sequence: TGCGCCAGCACCCCGCTAAACTCCTACAATGAGCAGTTCTTC. It yields the protein CASTPLNSYNEQFF.

This clonotype was observed at least ten times. The chain links TRBV30 to TRBJ2-7; a weak D match, TRBD1 (6 bases). The CDR3 has 13 residues. V was cut by 0 bases and J by 1 base, with 7 bases left in between. From germline, CDR1 is GTSNPN and CDR2 SVGIG (reference sequence). CDR3 sequence reads: CAWSVGTSYEQYF. For the CDR3, the DNA is TGTGCCTGGAGTGTAGGGACATCCTACGAGCAGTACTTC.

This clonotype has a count of ten or more. The chain uses TRBV6-5 and TRBJ2-3; no clear D. The germline CDR1 and CDR2 sequences are MNHEY and SVGAGI. This CDR3 comprises 13 residues. The V gene lost 0 bases and the J gene lost 5 bases, with 6 bases spanning the gap. CDR3 region: CASSYSVVDTQYF. CDR3 DNA: TGTGCCAGCAGTTACTCGGTAGTAGATACGCAGTATTTT.

In this sample, this clonotype turned up many times. The chain combines TRBV11-3 with TRBJ2-1; TRBD2 aligns across 8 bases. The CDR3 sequence is 20 residues long. V shed 1 base, J shed 5 bases, and the junction held 19 bases outside the gene matches. Germline V lookup: CDR1 SGHNT, CDR2 YENEEA. The CDR3 DNA is TGTGCCAGCAGCTTAGGAGACCGACTAGCGTCGATACGAAATGACAATGAGCAGTTCTTC. Its protein is CASSLGDRLASIRNDNEQFF.

This clonotype was seen many times. The junction and the germline gene differ at one end; a read error may be behind it. The chain is built from TRBV5-1 and TRBJ2-7; D is undetermined. The CDR3 extends over 11 amino acids. Germline CDR1 SGHRS, CDR2 YFSETQ. This CDR3 is CASSLGNEQYF. The CDR3 DNA reads as TGTGCCAGCAGCCTAGGGAACGAGCAGTACTTC.

This clonotype was seen at least ten times. V and J are TRBV5-1 and TRBJ2-3; 7 bases are a match to TRBD1. CDR1 and CDR2 (germline): SGHRS, YFSETQ. The CDR3 loop spans 14 amino acids. V shed 3 bases and J 4 bases; nucleotides not matched to a gene: 5. DNA for the CDR3: TGCGCCAGCAGCTCCGGGACAGCCCCAGATACGCAGTATTTT. It encodes CASSSGTAPDTQYF.

This clonotype was seen ten or more times. This chain links TRBV5-1 with TRBJ2-3; TRBD2 matches 8 bases. Germline V gene sequence: CDR1 SGHRS, CDR2 YFSETQ. With V trimmed by 2 bases and J by 2 bases, 10 bases remained unmatched. The CDR3 runs to 17 residues. CDR3 nucleotide sequence: TGCGCCAGCAGCTTAACCCGGGAGGGGAGGTACACAGATACGCAGTATTTT. Protein sequence: CASSLTREGRYTDTQYF.

This clonotype was counted a few times. This chain connects TRBV5-5 to TRBJ2-7; D may correspond to TRBD1 or TRBD2 (5 bases each). There are 14 residues in the CDR3. The germline CDR1 and CDR2 sequences are SGHKS and YYEKEE (reference sequence). With 2 bases removed from V and 7 bases from J, the gap between germline ends came to 16 bases. CDR3 protein: CASSFVGDYGEQYF. The CDR3 region has the DNA TGTGCCAGCAGCTTTGTGGGGGATTATGGGGAGCAGTACTTC.

This clonotype has at least ten counts. This chain uses TRBV28 with TRBJ1-4; D gene uncertain. Between the trimmed V and J ends, which lost 6 bases and 0 bases, there was a span of 14 bases. The CDR3 has 16 residues. CDR1 and CDR2 from the germline V gene are MDHEN and SYDVKM. The CDR3: CASSPASAATNEKLFF. Here the CDR3 DNA reads TGTGCCAGCAGCCCGGCTTCGGCTGCAACTAATGAAAAACTGTTTTTT.

The chain joins TRBV10-1 to TRBJ2-1; TRBD1 or TRBD2 may be the D gene (6 bases each). There are 13 residues in the CDR3. CDR1 is WNHNN and CDR2 is SYGVQD in the germline V gene (reference sequence). V was shortened by 8 bases and J by 3 bases, with 11 bases between the two germline ends. CDR3 loop: CASSGANYNEQFF. As DNA, the CDR3 is TGCGCCAGCTCGGGGGCAAACTACAATGAGCAGTTCTTC.

As regards this clonotype: This likely reflects a read error, since a far larger clone is one base away. This chain uses TRBV28 with TRBJ2-1; 7 bases agree with TRBD2. This CDR3 spans 17 amino acids. V gave up 7 bases and J gave up 1 base; unmatched junction bases: 13. Germline loops: CDR1 MDHEN, CDR2 SYDVKM. The chain's CDR3 is CASMGGRAGRSYNEQFF. The CDR3, as DNA: TGTGCCAGCATGGGTGGCCGAGCGGGAAGGTCCTACAATGAGCAGTTCTTC.

This clonotype was counted only a few times. A much larger clone sits a single nucleotide away, making a read error possible. The V and J genes are TRBV28 and TRBJ2-7; D is perhaps TRBD1 (5 bases). This CDR3 comprises 15 residues. Germline V lookup: CDR1 MDHEN, CDR2 SYDVKM. In DNA, the CDR3 is TGTGCCAGCAGCCATGGTGGCAGGGTGGATTACGAGCGGTACTTC. It specifies CASSHGGRVDYERYF. The full variable domain, its missing parts supplied by reference TRBV28 and TRBJ2-7, is DVKVTQSSRYLVKRTGEKVFLECVQDMDHENMFWYRQDPGLGLRLIYFSYDVKMKEKGDIPEGYSVSREKKERFSLILESASTNQTSMYLCASSHGGRVDYERYFGPGTRLTVT.

This clonotype showed up many times. The CDR3 is CAGTGGYGYTF. The CDR3 DNA follows: TGTGCCGGAACGGGCGGATATGGCTACACCTTC. The chain employs TRBV30 and TRBJ1-2, with D unclear. V shed 8 bases and J shed 5 bases, with 12 bases lying between them. Germline assignment: CDR1 GTSNPN and CDR2 SVGIG (reference sequence). The CDR3 is 11 amino acids.

In this sample, this clonotype turned up many times. The chain carries TRBV7-9 and TRBJ1-4, with D possibly matching TRBD1 (5 bases). Between the trimmed V and J ends, which lost 2 bases and 7 bases, there was a span of 11 bases. The V gene's germline CDR1 is SEHNR and CDR2 FQNEAQ (reference sequence). The CDR3 runs 14 residues. In nucleotides, the CDR3 is TGTGCCAGCAGCTTATCAGGGACTGGTGAAAAACTGTTTTTT. It codes for CASSLSGTGEKLFF.

Ten or more counts support this clonotype. The chain uses TRBV7-2 and TRBJ2-1, with a possible D match to TRBD1 (5 bases). Per the germline V gene, CDR1 is SGHTA and CDR2 is FQGNSA. This CDR3 has 16 amino acids. V lost 1 base, J lost 3 bases, and 13 bases lay in between. The CDR3 reads CASSLVVGPSYNEQFF. Here the CDR3 DNA reads TGTGCCAGCAGCTTAGTCGTGGGGCCAAGCTACAATGAGCAGTTCTTC.

This clonotype appeared many times. The CDR3 reads CAFEGPRHNGYTF. The CDR3 nucleotides are TGTGCCTTCGAGGGGCCGAGACATAATGGCTACACCTTC. The chain uses TRBV10-3 and TRBJ1-2, with a possible D match to TRBD1 (5 bases). From germline, CDR1 is ENHRY and CDR2 SYGVKD. This CDR3 spans 13 amino acids. Between the trimmed V and J ends, which lost 11 bases and 6 bases, there was a span of 19 bases.

The table lists this clonotype with a few counts. V and J are TRBV6-1 and TRBJ2-5; tentative D call: TRBD1 (6 bases). Trimming pared 8 bases from V and 1 base from J, leaving 20 bases between. Germline CDR1 reads MNHNS; CDR2 reads SASEGT. The CDR3 totals 16 residues. The CDR3 here is CASSPSRNRAQETQYF. The DNA of the CDR3 is TGTGCCAGCTCCCCCTCTCGGAACAGGGCCCAAGAGACCCAGTACTTC.

This clonotype was seen more than once but under ten times. The rearrangement uses TRBV5-4 and TRBJ2-2; 7 positions match TRBD2. This CDR3 is 18 amino acids long. Trimming removed 0 bases from V and 1 base from J; junction bases left unmatched: 9. CDR1 is SGHNT, CDR2 YYREEE, per germline (reference sequence). For the CDR3, the DNA is TGTGCCAGCAGCTTGGCCAGGGCGGGAGTGGGGAACACCGGGGAGCTGTTTTTT. This codes for CASSLARAGVGNTGELFF.

The rearrangement links TRBV30 to TRBJ2-2, with D maybe TRBD2 (6 bases). The CDR3 extends over 18 amino acids. The V end lost 3 bases, the J end lost 5 bases, and 25 bases lay between the germline ends. Germline V gene lookup returns CDR1 GTSNPN and CDR2 SVGIG (reference sequence). The CDR3 sequence: CAWRRVRGLPPGTGELFF. The CDR3 DNA sequence: TGTGCCTGGAGGCGGGTTAGGGGACTTCCGCCGGGGACCGGGGAGCTGTTTTTT.

This clonotype has at least ten counts. The gene calls are TRBV14 and TRBJ1-3; D gene ambiguous. CDR3 size: 14 residues. The V and J ends lost 6 bases and 1 base respectively, with 10 bases between them. Germline lookup yields CDR1 SGHDN and CDR2 FVKESK. The CDR3 loop is CASRQSGSGNTIYF. Here the CDR3 DNA reads TGTGCCAGCAGGCAAAGCGGTTCTGGAAACACCATATATTTT.

The chain joins TRBV12-3 or TRBV12-4 to TRBJ2-7; 7 nucleotides agree with TRBD1. The CDR3 is 14 residues long. The V and J ends lost 5 bases and 3 bases, in that order; junction bases with no gene match: 7. CDR3 sequence reads: CASSITTGLYEQYF. The CDR3 nucleotides are TGTGCCAGCAGTATAACGACAGGGCTCTACGAGCAGTACTTC.

This clonotype was seen many times. The rearrangement joins TRBV14 to TRBJ2-1, with D perhaps matching TRBD2 (5 bases). The germline V and J ends were trimmed by 3 bases and 13 bases, with 10 bases remaining between them. The CDR3 extends over 11 amino acids. CDR1 SGHDN and CDR2 FVKESK come from the germline V gene. CDR3 protein: CASSHGLVQFF. CDR3 coding DNA: TGTGCCAGCAGCCATGGACTTGTCCAGTTCTTC.